Following are 14 T cell receptor beta chains from one sample sequenced in a study of identical twins. TCRdb re-called the 5' RACE reads with MiXCR, one entry per CDR3 protein. The table shows 500,000 to 700,000 distinct CDR3 sequences, with just over 7% occurring only once. These data also formed part of another study, on yellow fever vaccine responses in identical twins.

The material sequenced was PBMCs. These receptors all come from a young woman in good health.

V gene TRBV4-1 combines with J gene TRBJ2-7; D may be TRBD2 (6 bases). V lost 3 bases to trimming and J lost 4 bases, with 13 bases between them. The CDR3 spans 14 residues. Germline CDR1 and CDR2: MGHRA and YSYEKL. CDR3 in DNA: TGCGCCAGCAGCCACACCGGGACTCTATACGAGCAGTACTTC. It encodes CASSHTGTLYEQYF.

This clonotype has a count of ten or more. The rearrangement links TRBV12-3 or TRBV12-4 to TRBJ2-1; the match to TRBD2 covers 8 bases. The CDR3 has 15 amino acids. V was pared by 3 bases and J by 10 bases, with 11 bases of the junction left unmatched. CDR3 DNA: TGTGCCAGCAGTTTCGGGACTAGGGGGGGGAGGGAGCAGTTCTTC. Amino acids: CASSFGTRGGREQFF.

This clonotype came up many times. This chain joins TRBV12-3 or TRBV12-4 and TRBJ2-4; 7 nucleotides align to TRBD1. The ends lost 4 bases at V and 0 bases at J; junction bases unmatched: 9. The length of the CDR3 is 17 residues. The CDR3 DNA sequence: TGTGCCAGCAGTTCAATGGACAGGACCTTAGCCAAAAACATTCAGTACTTC. This codes for CASSSMDRTLAKNIQYF.

This clonotype showed up just a few times. The chain carries TRBV7-9 and TRBJ2-2; D remains unclear. CDR1 is SEHNR, CDR2 FQNEAQ, per germline (reference sequence). This CDR3 spans 14 amino acids. Trimming removed 1 base at V and 4 bases at J, with 7 bases between. The CDR3 bases are TGTGCCAGCAGCTTAGATGGAATCACCGGGGAGCTGTTTTTT. Its translation is CASSLDGITGELFF.

At least ten counts were recorded for this clonotype. This chain joins TRBV18 and TRBJ2-2, with 10 nucleotides matching TRBD2. V dropped 2 bases and J dropped 5; count of bases not matched to a gene: 5. Germline V lookup: CDR1 KGHSH, CDR2 LQKENI. This CDR3 spans 16 amino acids. CDR3 DNA: TGTGCCAGCTCACCAGCCCTAGCGGGGGTGACCGGGGAGCTGTTTTTT. Its translation: CASSPALAGVTGELFF.

The rearrangement joins TRBV5-1 to TRBJ2-7; 11 bases match TRBD2. Losses at the gene ends were 0 bases for V and 0 bases for J; bases not matched to a gene: 5. Germline V CDR1 and CDR2: SGHRS, YFSETQ. CDR3 size: 17 residues. CDR3 bases: TGCGCCAGCAGCTTGGCCGGACTAGCGGGCCTCTCCTACGAGCAGTACTTC. Its translation is CASSLAGLAGLSYEQYF.

This clonotype was detected many times. The chain has TRBV20-1 and TRBJ1-2; unclear D gene. V was clipped by 1 base and J by 1 base, with 4 bases between them. This CDR3 has 12 amino acids. The germline V gene has CDR1 DFQATT and CDR2 SNEGSKA (reference sequence). The CDR3 sequence is CSARGSNYGYTF. CDR3 bases: TGCAGTGCTAGAGGGAGTAACTATGGCTACACCTTC.

In its sample, this clonotype was seen a few times. This chain links TRBV7-2 with TRBJ2-1, with TRBD2 matching over 14 bases. The CDR3 sequence is 14 residues long. Germline V gene sequence: CDR1 SGHTA, CDR2 FQGNSA. J lost 15 bases, V lost 5 bases, and 9 bases had no gene match. The CDR3 spells CASSETSGGAGRFF. CDR3 DNA sequence: TGTGCCAGCAGCGAGACTAGCGGGGGGGCTGGGCGGTTCTTC. Based on the CDR3 plus reference TRBV7-2 and TRBJ2-1, the full variable domain is GAGVSQSPSNKVTEKGKDVELRCDPISGHTALYWYRQSLGQGLEFLIYFQGNSAPDKSGLPSDRFSAERTGGSVSTLTIQRTQQEDSAVYLCASSETSGGAGRFFGPGTRLTVL.

The chain recombines TRBV24-1 with TRBJ2-2; a weak D match, TRBD2 (6 bases). Per the germline V gene, CDR1 is KGHDR and CDR2 is SFDVKD. Trimming took 7 bases from V and 1 from J, leaving 9 bases between them. CDR3 length equals 14 residues. In DNA, the CDR3 is TGTGCCACCAGGCGGGGCCAGAACACCGGGGAGCTGTTTTTT. Translation gives CATRRGQNTGELFF.

This clonotype was counted ten times or more. The chain carries TRBV5-1 and TRBJ2-7, with D possibly TRBD2 on 6 matching bases. The V gene's germline CDR1 is SGHRS and CDR2 YFSETQ. The CDR3 has 13 residues. V lost 2 bases and J 6 bases, leaving 12 bases between the germline ends. The CDR3 loop reads CASSFLGGAEQYV. The CDR3 region has the DNA TGCGCCAGCAGCTTCCTCGGAGGGGCCGAGCAGTACGTC.

This clonotype showed up many times. The genes are TRBV4-1 and TRBJ1-4; D not certain. Germline V gene data show CDR1 as MGHRA and CDR2 as YSYEKL. The CDR3 has 14 amino acids. With 8 bases removed from V and 2 bases from J, the gap between germline ends came to 12 bases. The CDR3 region has the DNA TGCGCCAGCGGACCTGGAGGCACTAATGAAAAACTGTTTTTT. Its protein product is CASGPGGTNEKLFF.

The chain combines TRBV6-6 with TRBJ2-5, with D uncertain. Germline values: CDR1 MNHNY, CDR2 SVGAGI (reference sequence). This CDR3 spans 13 amino acids. Trimming left V 7 bases short and J 4 bases short, with 13 bases between. CDR3 bases: TGTGCCAGCAATTTGACCCCCTCAGAGACCCAGTACTTC. Its translation is CASNLTPSETQYF.

In this sample, this clonotype turned up many times. The V and J genes are TRBV7-8 and TRBJ2-2; 7 bases match TRBD2. The germline gives CDR1 SGHVS, CDR2 FQNEAQ. V lost 2 bases and J lost 4; bases outside the gene matches: 10. CDR3 length: 17 residues. The CDR3 DNA is TGTGCCAGCAGCTTAAGATTGGGCGGGGGTCCCACCGGGGAGCTGTTTTTT. This gives the protein CASSLRLGGGPTGELFF.

A few counts support this clonotype. This chain links TRBV6-5 with TRBJ1-2; D ambiguous. CDR1 is MNHEY, CDR2 SVGAGI, per germline. V lost 0 bases and J lost 5, with 13 bases in between. The CDR3 totals 15 residues. CDR3 amino acids: CASSYSIGWGYGYTF. The CDR3 DNA is TGTGCCAGCAGTTACTCGATAGGGTGGGGTTATGGCTACACCTTC.